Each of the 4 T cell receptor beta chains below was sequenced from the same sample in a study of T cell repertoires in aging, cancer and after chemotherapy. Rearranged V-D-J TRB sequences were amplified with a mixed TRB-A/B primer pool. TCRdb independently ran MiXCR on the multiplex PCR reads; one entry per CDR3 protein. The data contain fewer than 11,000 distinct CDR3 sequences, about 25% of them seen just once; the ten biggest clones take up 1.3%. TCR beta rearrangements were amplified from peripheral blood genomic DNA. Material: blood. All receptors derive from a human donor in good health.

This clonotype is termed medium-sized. The chain's CDR3 is CASRGRAYEQFF. CDR3 coding DNA: TGTGCCAGTAGAGGCAGGGCCTATGAGCAGTTCTTC. The rearrangement uses TRBV19 and TRBJ2-1; possibly TRBD1 for D (5 bases). Germline V gene data show CDR1 as LNHDA and CDR2 as SQIVND (reference sequence). The CDR3 extends over 12 amino acids. With 6 bases removed from V and 8 bases from J, the gap between germline ends came to 11 bases. Based on the CDR3 plus reference TRBV19 and TRBJ2-1, the full variable domain is DGGITQSPKYLFRKEGQNVTLSCEQNLNHDAMYWYRQDPGQGLRLIYYSQIVNDFQKGDIAEGYSVSREKKESFPLTVTSAQKNPTAFYLCASRGRAYEQFFGPGTRLTVL.

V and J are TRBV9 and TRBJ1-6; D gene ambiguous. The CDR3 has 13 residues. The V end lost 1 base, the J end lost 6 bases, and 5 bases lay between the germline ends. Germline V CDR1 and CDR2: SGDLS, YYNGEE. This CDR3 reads CASSVTVNSPLHF. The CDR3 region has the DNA TGTGCCAGCAGCGTAACAGTTAATTCACCCCTCCACTTT.

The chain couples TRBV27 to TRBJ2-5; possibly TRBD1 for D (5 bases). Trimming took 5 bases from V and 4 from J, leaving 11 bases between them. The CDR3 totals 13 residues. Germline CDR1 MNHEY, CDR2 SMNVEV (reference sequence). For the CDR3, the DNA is TGTGCCAGCAGTCCCCCGACAGCAGAGACCCAGTACTTC. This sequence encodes CASSPPTAETQYF.

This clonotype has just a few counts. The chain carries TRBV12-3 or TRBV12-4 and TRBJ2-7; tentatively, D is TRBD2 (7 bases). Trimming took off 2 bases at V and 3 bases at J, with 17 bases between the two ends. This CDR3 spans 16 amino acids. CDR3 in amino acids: CASSLILRGGGYEQYF. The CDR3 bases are TGTGCCAGCAGTTTAATACTAAGGGGGGGGGGCTACGAGCAGTACTTC.